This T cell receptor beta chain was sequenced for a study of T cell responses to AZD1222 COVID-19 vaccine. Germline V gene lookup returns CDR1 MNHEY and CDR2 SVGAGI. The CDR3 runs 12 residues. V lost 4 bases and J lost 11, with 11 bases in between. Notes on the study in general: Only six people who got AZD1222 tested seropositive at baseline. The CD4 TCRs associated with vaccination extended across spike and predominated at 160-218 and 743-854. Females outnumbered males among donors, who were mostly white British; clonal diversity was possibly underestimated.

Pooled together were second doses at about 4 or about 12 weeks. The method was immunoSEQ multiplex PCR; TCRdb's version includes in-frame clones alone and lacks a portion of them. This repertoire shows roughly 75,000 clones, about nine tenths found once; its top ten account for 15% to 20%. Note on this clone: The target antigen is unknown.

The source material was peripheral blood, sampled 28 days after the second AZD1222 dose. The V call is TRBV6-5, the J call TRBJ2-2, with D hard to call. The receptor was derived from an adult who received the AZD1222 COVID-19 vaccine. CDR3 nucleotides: TGTGCCAGCAGTTCAAGTGAAACCGAGCTGTTTTTT. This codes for CASSSSETELFF.